This T cell receptor beta chain derives from a study of blood T cell repertoires in COVID-19. Study-wide context: The origin of the acute and convalescent COVID-19 samples was the United States, Italy and Spain. Nucleic acid was either cDNA or gDNA, and it came from T cells, B-cell-depleted T cells, or PBMCs.

Germline V gene data show CDR1 as MGHDK and CDR2 as SYGVNS. V dropped 3 bases and J dropped 3; count of bases not matched to a gene: 4. This CDR3 contains 15 residues. In the authors' methods: Researchers report that nucleated cell counts were estimated from reference gene primer amplification. Libraries were prepared by immunoSEQ multiplex PCR; TCRdb keeps only in-frame clonotypes and omits some of them. V, J and clone size reflect that table, while D and trimming were determined from the DNA. The sample shows around 71,000 clones, around three quarters of them seen only once. The V gene is TRBV25-1, the J gene TRBJ2-2; 7 bases map to TRBD2. The source material was peripheral blood. The receptor was isolated from a woman of 80 years or more with active or convalescent COVID-19. DNA for the CDR3: TGTGCCAGCAGTGAGGGGGGGACGGACACCGGGGAGCTGTTTTTT. Translation: CASSEGGTDTGELFF.